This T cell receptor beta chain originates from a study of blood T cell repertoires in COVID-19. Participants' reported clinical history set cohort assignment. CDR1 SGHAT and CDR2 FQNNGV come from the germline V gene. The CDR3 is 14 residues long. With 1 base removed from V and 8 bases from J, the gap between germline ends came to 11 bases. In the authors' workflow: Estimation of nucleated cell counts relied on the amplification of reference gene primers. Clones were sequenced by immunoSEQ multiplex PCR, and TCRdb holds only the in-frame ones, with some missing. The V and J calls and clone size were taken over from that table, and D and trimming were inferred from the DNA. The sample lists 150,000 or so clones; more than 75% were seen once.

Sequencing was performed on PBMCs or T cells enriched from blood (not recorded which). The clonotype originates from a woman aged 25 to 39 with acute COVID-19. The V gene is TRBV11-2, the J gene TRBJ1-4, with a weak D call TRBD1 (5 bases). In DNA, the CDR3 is TGTGCCAGCAGCTTAGTCAGGGTTGGAGAAAAACTGTTTTTT. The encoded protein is CASSLVRVGEKLFF.